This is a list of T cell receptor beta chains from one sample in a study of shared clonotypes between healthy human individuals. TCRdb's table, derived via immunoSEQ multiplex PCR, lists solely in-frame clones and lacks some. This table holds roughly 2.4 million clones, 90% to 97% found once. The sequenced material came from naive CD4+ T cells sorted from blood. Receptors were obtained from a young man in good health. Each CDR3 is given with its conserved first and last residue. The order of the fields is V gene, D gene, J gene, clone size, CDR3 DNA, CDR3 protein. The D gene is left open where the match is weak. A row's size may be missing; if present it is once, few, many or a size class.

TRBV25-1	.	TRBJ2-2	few	TGTGCCAGCAGTGAGAACACCGGGGAGCTGTTTTTT	CASSENTGELFF
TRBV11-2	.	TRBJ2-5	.	TGTGCCAGCAGCCCCCGGCGGGGGACAGGTACGGAGACCCAGTACTTC	CASSPRRGTGTETQYF
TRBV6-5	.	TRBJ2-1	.	TGTGCCAGCAGTTACCTGCAGGGGCCATATGAGCAGTTCTTC	CASSYLQGPYEQFF
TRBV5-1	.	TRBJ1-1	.	TGCGCCAGCAGCTTGCAGGCCTCGGGCACTGAAGCTTTCTTT	CASSLQASGTEAFF
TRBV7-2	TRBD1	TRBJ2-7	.	TGTGCCAGCAGCTCCGGGACAGGAGGCTCCTACGAGCAGTACTTC	CASSSGTGGSYEQYF
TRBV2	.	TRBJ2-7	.	TGTGCCAGCAGTGGACAGATCGAGCAGTACTTC	CASSGQIEQYF
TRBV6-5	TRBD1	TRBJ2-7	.	TGCGCCAGCAGTTTAGGACAGGGGGCATCCGAGCAGTACTTC	CASSLGQGASEQYF
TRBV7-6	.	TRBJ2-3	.	TGTGCCAGCAGCTTAGCGGGAACGGGCTCTAGCACAGATACGCAGTATTTT	CASSLAGTGSSTDTQYF
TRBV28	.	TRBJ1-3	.	TGTGCCAGCAGTTTCTTCCTTGGAAACACCATATATTTT	CASSFFLGNTIYF
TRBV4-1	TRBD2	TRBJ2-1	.	TGCGCCAGCAGCCCTCCCCCGGGGGGGCCGGTCTATGAGCAGTTCTTC	CASSPPPGGPVYEQFF
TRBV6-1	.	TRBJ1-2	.	TGTGCCAGCAGTGAACCCACGGGGGCCAACTATGGCTACACCTTC	CASSEPTGANYGYTF
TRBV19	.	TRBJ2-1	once	TGTGCCAGTAGTCCCCACGACGGGGAGCAGTTCTTC	CASSPHDGEQFF
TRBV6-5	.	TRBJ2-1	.	TGTGCCAGCCGGACAACGGGGGTTTCCTACAATGAGCAGTTCTTC	CASRTTGVSYNEQFF
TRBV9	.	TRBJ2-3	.	TGTGCCAGCAGCGTAGGGGGCGGGGAGCGCACAGATACGCAGTATTTT	CASSVGGGERTDTQYF
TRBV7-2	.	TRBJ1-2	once	TGTGCCAGCAGCTTAAGGTCCGAACCTATCTACGGCTACACCTTC	CASSLRSEPIYGYTF
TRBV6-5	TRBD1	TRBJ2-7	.	TGTGCCAGCAGACGGACAGGGTTTGACGAGCAGTACTTC	CASRRTGFDEQYF
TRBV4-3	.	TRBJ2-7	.	TGCGCCAGCAGCCAGGCGGGGTGGGGCACTTCCTACGAGCAGTACTTC	CASSQAGWGTSYEQYF
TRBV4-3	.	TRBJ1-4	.	TGCGCCAGCAGCCAAATACAGGGTGAAAAACTGTTTTTT	CASSQIQGEKLFF
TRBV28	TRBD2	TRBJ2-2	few	TGTGCCAGCAGTTCCCCGGCAGCGGGAGGGCGGATCGGGGAGCTGTTTTTT	CASSSPAAGGRIGELFF
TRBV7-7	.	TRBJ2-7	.	TGTGCTAGCAGCTTTAGGGGGTCCTACGAGCAGTACTTC	CASSFRGSYEQYF
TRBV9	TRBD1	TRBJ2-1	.	TGTGCCAGCAGCGTCATAGGGGGCGTCAGGGTCTTC	CASSVIGGVRVF
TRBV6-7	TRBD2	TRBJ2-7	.	TGTGCCAGCATTCCGGATACTAGCGGGGGGCCCTCTTACTCCTACGAGCAGTACTTC	CASIPDTSGGPSYSYEQYF
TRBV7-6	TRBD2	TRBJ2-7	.	TGTGCCAGCAGCTTAGGGGACTATGGTTACGAGCAGTACTTC	CASSLGDYGYEQYF
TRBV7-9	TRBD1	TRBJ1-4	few	TGTGCCAGCAGCTTAGCGGGGACAGGGAATGAAAAACTGTTTTTT	CASSLAGTGNEKLFF
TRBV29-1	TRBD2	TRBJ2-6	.	TGCAGCGTTGGGACTAGCGGGAGTCCCTCTGGGGCCAACGTCCTGACTTTC	CSVGTSGSPSGANVLTF
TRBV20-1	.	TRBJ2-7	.	TGCAGTGCTAGCAATCCCTACGAGCAGTACTTC	CSASNPYEQYF
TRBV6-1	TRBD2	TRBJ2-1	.	TGTGCCAGCAGTAAGGGACTAGCGGGGGACAATGAGCAGTTCTTC	CASSKGLAGDNEQFF
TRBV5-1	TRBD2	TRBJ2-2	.	TGCGCCAGCAGCTTGTTGAGTAGCGGGTTCCGACCCGGGGAGCTGTTTTTT	CASSLLSSGFRPGELFF
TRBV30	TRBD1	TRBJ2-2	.	TGTGCCTGGAGTACAGGGGACACCGGGGAGCTGTTTTTT	CAWSTGDTGELFF
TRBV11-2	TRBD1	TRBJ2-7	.	TGTGCCAGCAGCTTAGTCCCGGGACAGGGGACCTACGAGCAGTACTTC	CASSLVPGQGTYEQYF
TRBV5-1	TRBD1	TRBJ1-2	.	TGCGCCAGCAGCCAGCTCAGGGGGCAGGACTATGGCTACACCTTC	CASSQLRGQDYGYTF
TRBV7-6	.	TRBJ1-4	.	TGTGCCAGCAGCCAGGGGTTACTAAATGAAAAACTGTTTTTT	CASSQGLLNEKLFF
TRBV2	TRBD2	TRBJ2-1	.	TGTGCCAGCAACGAACTTAGCGGGAGAGTCAATGAGCAGTTCTTC	CASNELSGRVNEQFF
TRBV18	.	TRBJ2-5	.	TGTGCCAGCTCACCACGTAGGCAAGAGACCCAGTACTTC	CASSPRRQETQYF
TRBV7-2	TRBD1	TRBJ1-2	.	TGTGCCAGCAGCTCAACCGGGACAGGGGGTACCTATGGCTACACCTTC	CASSSTGTGGTYGYTF
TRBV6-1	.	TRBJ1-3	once	TGTGCCAGCAGTGAACGGTTGATGGACACCATATATTTT	CASSERLMDTIYF
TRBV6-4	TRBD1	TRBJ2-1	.	TGTGCCAGCAGCACAGGGGGGAATGAGCAGTTCTTC	CASSTGGNEQFF
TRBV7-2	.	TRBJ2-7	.	TGTGCCAGCAGCTCCTATAGCGGAGCCGTTGGTTACGAGCAGTACTTC	CASSSYSGAVGYEQYF
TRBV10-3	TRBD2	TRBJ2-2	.	TGTGCCATCAGATCCTCTAGCGGTCCGAACACCGGGGAGCTGTTTTTT	CAIRSSSGPNTGELFF
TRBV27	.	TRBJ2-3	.	TGTGCCAGCAGTTCCTCAGGGTCAGATACGCAGTATTTT	CASSSSGSDTQYF
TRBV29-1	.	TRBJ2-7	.	TGCAGCGTTGGCCCCTACCCTCCCGGGGCGACTTACGAGCAGTACTTC	CSVGPYPPGATYEQYF
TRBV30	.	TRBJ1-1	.	TGTGCCTGGAGTTATCTCCTAGGGGGGGAGGCTTTCTTT	CAWSYLLGGEAFF
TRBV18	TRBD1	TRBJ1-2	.	TGTGCCAGCTCACCTGATCGGACAGGGGAGAGAGGCTACACCTTC	CASSPDRTGERGYTF
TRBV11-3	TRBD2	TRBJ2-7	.	TGTGCCAGCAGCATAAGACAGGGACTGGGACTAGCGGGTAGGACCTACGAGCAGTACTTC	CASSIRQGLGLAGRTYEQYF
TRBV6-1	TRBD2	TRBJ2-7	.	TGTGCCAGCAGTGAGGGGGGGATCAGCTCCTACGAGCAGTACTTC	CASSEGGISSYEQYF
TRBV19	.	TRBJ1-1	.	TGTGCCAGTAGTACGGACCCGAAAGGCACTGAAGCTTTCTTT	CASSTDPKGTEAFF
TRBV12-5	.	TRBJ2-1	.	TGTGCTAGTAGGACACCACCCTACAATGAGCAGTTCTTC	CASRTPPYNEQFF
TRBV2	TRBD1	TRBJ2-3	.	TGTGCCTCTGAGGGGGCCGGGGATACGCAGTATTTT	CASEGAGDTQYF